This entry concerns a single TCR beta chain. Many counts were recorded for this clonotype. No cognate antigen has been identified for it. No base quality information exists; no much larger clone differs at one position. These data come from a study of T cells after yellow fever vaccination (dated by TCRdb to between 2018 and 2020). In terms of the full investigation: The SMART-Seq v4 Ultra Low Input RNA kit was used to prepare libraries from fractions with low cell numbers. Bulk TCR alpha and beta repertoires were sequenced longitudinally to track T-cell clones before and after primary and booster YFV17D yellow fever vaccination. Blood samples were taken at several timepoints before and after primary and secondary immunization, and bulk PBMC replicates and cell subsets were isolated. Two healthy male donors, one aged 18 to 30 and one aged 30 to 39 years, were included in the cohort. What the research found in general, with its limitations: Most clones expanded after primary vaccination (approximately 96% of CD4 and roughly 88% of CD8) were re-detected after the booster, suggesting that broad memory maintenance occurred. The study included only a couple of donors, which limits how far the findings can be generalized. The secondary T-cell response was found to be weaker but faster than the primary response, with a peak reached on day 5 rather than on day 15. Because abundant contaminating clonotypes from the bulk population could be contained in FACS-sorted repertoires, computational filtering was required. A small share of clonotypes occurred in both CD4 and CD8 compartments, likely arising from convergent recombination.

TCR cDNA was synthesized by 5'RACE template switching, which introduced a universal primer site and unique molecular identifiers. cDNA synthesis was primed from both the TCR alpha and TCR beta constant segments. Library amplification involved two PCR steps, and the second step added sample barcodes and sequencing adapters. Libraries were sequenced on Illumina HiSeq 2500 (2x100 bp) or NovaSeq (2x150 bp). Per the source publication's procedure: MIGEC was used to demultiplex reads and collapse the reads into UMI consensus sequences, and MiXCR was used for V(D)J alignment. Vaccine-responding clonotypes were defined with edgeR using replicate PBMC samples, requiring FDR below 0.01 and a log2 fold change above 5 up to day 15. CD4 or CD8 identity was assigned to each bulk clonotype according to whether the clonotype was present at higher abundance in the sequenced CD4 repertoire or the sequenced CD8 repertoire. TCRdb passed the public sequencing reads through fastp at Q25 and MiXCR, retaining productive beta sequences. Rows are unified per CDR3 protein, each entry keeping the most common DNA and genes. These V and J calls are TCRdb output, not the study's own analysis. In all, the sample holds some 250,000 distinct CDR3 sequences, and 6.9% of those were seen once. About 0.85% of the sample is held by the ten biggest clonotypes.

Interpreted using the paper, the treatment or condition label stands for: live attenuated yellow fever vaccine strain. A standard Ficoll-Paque protocol was used to isolate PBMCs from peripheral blood. Dynabeads CD4 and CD8 positive selection kits were used to isolate CD4 and CD8 T-cell fractions. TriZol was used to extract RNA from bulk PBMCs, from CD4 and CD8 fractions, and from dextramer-positive and dextramer-negative fractions. This receptor was taken from a man aged 25 to 45 who received the YFV17D yellow fever vaccine. This specimen consisted of CD4+ T cells sorted from PBMCs, obtained 15 days after the yellow fever booster vaccination.

DNA sequence: TGTGCCAGCAGTTTAAATGACGAAACCGTAAGATACTTC. Translated, it gives CASSLNDETVRYF. Recombination connected TRBV12-3 or TRBV12-4 to TRBJ2-4; the D gene is unclear. The CDR3 has 13 amino acids, counting the end cysteine and phenylalanine. Left in the record is the CDR3 DNA by itself, 39 bases read in frame from the first base. The V end loses 2 bases and the J end loses 16 bases, and a stretch of 18 bases separates them.